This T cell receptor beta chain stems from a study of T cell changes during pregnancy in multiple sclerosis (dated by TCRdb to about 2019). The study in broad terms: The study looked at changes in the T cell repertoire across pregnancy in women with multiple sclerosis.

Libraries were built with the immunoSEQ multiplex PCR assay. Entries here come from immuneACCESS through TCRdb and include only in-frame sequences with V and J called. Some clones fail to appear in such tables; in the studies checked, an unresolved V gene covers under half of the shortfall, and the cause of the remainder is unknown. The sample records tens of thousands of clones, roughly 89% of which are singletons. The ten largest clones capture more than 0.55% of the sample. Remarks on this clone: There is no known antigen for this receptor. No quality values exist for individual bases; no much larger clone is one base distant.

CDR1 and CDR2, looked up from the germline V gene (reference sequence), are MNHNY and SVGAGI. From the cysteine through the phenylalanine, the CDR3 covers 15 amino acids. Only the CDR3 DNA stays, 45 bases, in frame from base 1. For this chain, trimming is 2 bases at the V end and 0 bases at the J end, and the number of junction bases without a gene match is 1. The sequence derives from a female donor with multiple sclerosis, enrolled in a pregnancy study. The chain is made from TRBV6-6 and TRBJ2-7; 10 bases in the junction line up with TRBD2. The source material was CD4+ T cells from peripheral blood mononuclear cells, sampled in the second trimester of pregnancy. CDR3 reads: CASSYPSGGSYEQYF. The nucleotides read TGTGCCAGCAGTTACCCTAGCGGGGGCTCCTACGAGCAGTACTTC.